This T cell receptor beta chain is drawn from a study of shared clonotypes between healthy human individuals. CDR3 length equals 12 residues. The V end lost 7 bases, the J end lost 3 bases, and 6 bases lay between the germline ends. The V gene's germline CDR1 is SGHTA and CDR2 FQGNSA. Only Caucasian adults living in Nashville, Tennessee made up the donor group. Genomic DNA for unsorted samples, which was extracted with the QIAamp DNA Blood Mini kit, came from around 93 million PBMCs. In the case of this clone: Its target is unknown.

The unsorted PBMC sample used ten immunoSEQ deep assay plates. Sequencing used immunoSEQ multiplex PCR; TCRdb keeps in-frame clones, though not all of them. The sample holds about 480,000 clones, around 79% seen once. Findings and limits, study-wide: Sampling was confined to blood; repertoires within tissues likely differ.

This TCR came from a woman between 40 and 55 years old in good health. Some clones in this sample may be carry-over from other donors' samples. V is TRBV7-2 and J is TRBJ2-2, with D unclear. Sequencing was performed on PBMCs. CDR3 sequence: CASNDYTGELFF. Here the CDR3 DNA reads TGTGCCAGCAACGACTACACCGGGGAGCTGTTTTTT.